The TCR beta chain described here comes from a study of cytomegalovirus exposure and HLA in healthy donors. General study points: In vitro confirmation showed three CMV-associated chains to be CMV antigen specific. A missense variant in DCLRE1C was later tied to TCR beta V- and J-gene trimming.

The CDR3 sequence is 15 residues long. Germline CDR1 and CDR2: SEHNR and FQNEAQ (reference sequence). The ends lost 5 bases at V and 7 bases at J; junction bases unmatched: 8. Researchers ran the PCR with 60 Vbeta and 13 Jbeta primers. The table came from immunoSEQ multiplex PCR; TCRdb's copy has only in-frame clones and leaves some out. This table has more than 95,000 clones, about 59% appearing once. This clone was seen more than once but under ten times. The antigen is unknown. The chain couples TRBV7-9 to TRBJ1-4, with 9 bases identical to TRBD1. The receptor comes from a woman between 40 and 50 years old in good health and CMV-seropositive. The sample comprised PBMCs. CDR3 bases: TGTGCCAGCAGCCCGCCGACAGGGGGTCGTGAAAAACTGTTTTTT. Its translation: CASSPPTGGREKLFF.